This T cell receptor beta chain was recorded in a study of regulatory T cells in long-lasting Graves disease. Study-level information: Graves' patients who were just diagnosed had used antithyroid drugs for under 3 months.

The TCR beta library used iRepertoire HTBI primers with Arm-PCR amplification of CDR3. TCRdb passed the multiplex PCR reads through MiXCR, listing each CDR3 protein once. In the table there are 530,000 or so distinct CDR3 sequences, roughly 13% of which are singletons. The V segment lost 9 bases and the J segment 0 bases; nucleotides outside the gene matches: 4. The length of the CDR3 is 15 residues. Germline V gene data show CDR1 as LNHDA and CDR2 as SQIVND (reference sequence). Time point reported: newly diagnosed GD, antithyroid drugs for less than 3 months. Researchers made the TCR library from RNA that was extracted from PBMCs. Study results and limitations: Peripheral blood alone, not thyroid tissue, underwent study.

A remark on this clonotype: What it binds is unknown.

These data were likewise used in another study, on T cells in Graves' hyperthyroidism and ophthalmopathy. That work states: Blood shared most expanded thyroid clonotypes above 0.001. Ophthalmopathy cases were set apart from stable hyperthyroidism by a 13 V-J model.

This rearrangement joins TRBV19 to TRBJ2-1; 11 positions match TRBD2. The source of this sequence is a man aged 25 to 40 with Graves disease. Sample: peripheral blood mononuclear cells (PBMCs), taken at new diagnosis, from a patient treated with antithyroid drugs. The CDR3 reads CASQTSGDSYNEQFF. The CDR3 DNA reads TGTGCCAGCCAGACTAGCGGGGACTCCTACAATGAGCAGTTCTTC. The full variable domain, its missing parts supplied by reference TRBV19 and TRBJ2-1, is DGGITQSPKYLFRKEGQNVTLSCEQNLNHDAMYWYRQDPGQGLRLIYYSQIVNDFQKGDIAEGYSVSREKKESFPLTVTSAQKNPTAFYLCASQTSGDSYNEQFFGPGTRLTVL.